The 6 T cell receptor beta chains reported below all come from one sample, sequenced in a study of tumor and adjacent non-tumor tissue in lung cancer. RNA was extracted from bulk tissue without any cell sorting. The normal lung tissue was taken more than 3 cm from the tumor edge. Three rounds of nested PCR, following a modified ARM-PCR protocol, produced the TCRbeta library. Each CDR3 protein gets one entry after TCRdb re-called the multiplex PCR reads with MiXCR. In the table there are 100,000 or so distinct CDR3 sequences, less than 85% of which are singletons. The sample consisted of distant non-tumor lung tissue. The receptors here all came from a man aged 55 to 70 with small cell lung cancer.

The chain couples TRBV11-2 to TRBJ2-4; unclear D gene. The CDR3 has 15 amino acids. Germline CDR1 reads SGHAT; CDR2 reads FQNNGV. Trimming removed 7 bases from V and 1 base from J, with 14 bases in between. CDR3 bases: TGTGCCAGCACCTTGGGCCACCACGCCAAAAACATTCAGTACTTC. Protein product: CASTLGHHAKNIQYF.

As to this clonotype: Mismatch with germline at one junction end may stem from a read error. The genes are TRBV6-1 and TRBJ2-2; TRBD2 aligns across 8 bases. Germline V gives CDR1 MNHNS, CDR2 SASEGT. The CDR3 consists of 15 residues. CDR3 in amino acids: CASNETGGAPGDLFF. CDR3 nucleotide sequence: TGTGCCAGCAATGAAACGGGAGGGGCCCCCGGGGACCTGTTTTTT.

This clonotype was counted ten times or more. The chain couples TRBV6-1 to TRBJ2-3; TRBD2 matches at 11 bases. CDR1 and CDR2 (germline): MNHNS, SASEGT. V shed 8 bases and J 4 bases; nucleotides not matched to a gene: 8. CDR3 size: 15 residues. CDR3 protein: CASFSLLAGADTQYF. The CDR3 coding sequence is TGTGCCAGCTTCTCGTTACTAGCGGGAGCAGATACGCAGTATTTT.

In the case of this clonotype: One end of the junction varies from germline; a read error may be responsible. The chain combines TRBV4-2 with TRBJ2-1, with D maybe TRBD1 (5 bases). CDR3 length equals 14 residues. Per germline, CDR1 LGHNA and CDR2 YNFKEQ. CDR3 nucleotides: TGTACCAGCAGTCAAGTATCAGGGAACAATGAGCAGTTCTTC. Its protein is CTSSQVSGNNEQFF.

Regarding this clonotype: The CDR3 carries no conserved terminal phenylalanine or tryptophan, so it likely arises from a read error. This chain uses TRBV29-1 with TRBJ2-7, with D possibly being TRBD1 (6 bases). The CDR3 contains 11 residues. Germline V gene sequence: CDR1 SQVTM, CDR2 ANQGSEA. The CDR3 DNA reads as TGCGGCGCCCTAACAGGGACCGAGCAGTACCTC. It specifies CGALTGTEQYL.

The rearrangement uses TRBV20-1 and TRBJ2-1; 9 positions agree with TRBD2. The CDR3 contains 14 residues. CDR1 DFQATT and CDR2 SNEGSKA come from the germline V gene (reference sequence). After removal of 5 bases from V and 8 bases from J, the junction contained 10 bases not matched to a gene. The CDR3 region is CSAPRGGGAYEQFF. The DNA for the CDR3 is TGCAGTGCTCCTCGAGGCGGGGGGGCGTATGAGCAGTTCTTC.